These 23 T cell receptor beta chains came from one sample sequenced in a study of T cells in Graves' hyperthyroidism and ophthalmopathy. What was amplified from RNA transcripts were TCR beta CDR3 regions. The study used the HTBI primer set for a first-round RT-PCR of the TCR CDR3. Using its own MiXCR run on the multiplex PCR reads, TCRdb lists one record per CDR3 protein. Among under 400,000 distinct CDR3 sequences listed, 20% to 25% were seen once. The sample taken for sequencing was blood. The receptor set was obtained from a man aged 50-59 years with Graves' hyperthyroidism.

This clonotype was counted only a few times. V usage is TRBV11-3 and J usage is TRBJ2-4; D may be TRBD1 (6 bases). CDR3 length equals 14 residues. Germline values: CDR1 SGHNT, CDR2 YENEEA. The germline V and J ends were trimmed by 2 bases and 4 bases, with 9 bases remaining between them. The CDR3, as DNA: TGTGCCAGCAGCTTAATAACAGGGAAAAACATTCAGTACTTC. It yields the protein CASSLITGKNIQYF.

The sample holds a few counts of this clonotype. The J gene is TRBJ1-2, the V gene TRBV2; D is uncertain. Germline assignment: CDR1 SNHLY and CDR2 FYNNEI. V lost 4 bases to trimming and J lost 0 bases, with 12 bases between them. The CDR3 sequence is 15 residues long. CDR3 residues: CASSGTVTSNYGYTF. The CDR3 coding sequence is TGTGCCAGCAGTGGCACAGTGACTTCTAACTATGGCTACACCTTC.

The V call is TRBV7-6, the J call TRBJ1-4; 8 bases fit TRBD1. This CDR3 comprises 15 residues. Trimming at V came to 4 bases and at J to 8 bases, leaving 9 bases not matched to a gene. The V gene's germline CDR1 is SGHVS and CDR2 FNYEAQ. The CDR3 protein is CASSSGWTGNEKLFF. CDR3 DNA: TGTGCCAGCAGCTCGGGGTGGACAGGGAACGAAAAACTGTTTTTT.

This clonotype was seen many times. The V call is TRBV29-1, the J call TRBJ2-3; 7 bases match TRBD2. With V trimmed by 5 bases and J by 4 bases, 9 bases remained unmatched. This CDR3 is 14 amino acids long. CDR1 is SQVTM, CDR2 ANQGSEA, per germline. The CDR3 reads CSVRAGEGADTQYF. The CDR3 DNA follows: TGCAGCGTTAGGGCGGGAGAAGGCGCAGATACGCAGTATTTT.

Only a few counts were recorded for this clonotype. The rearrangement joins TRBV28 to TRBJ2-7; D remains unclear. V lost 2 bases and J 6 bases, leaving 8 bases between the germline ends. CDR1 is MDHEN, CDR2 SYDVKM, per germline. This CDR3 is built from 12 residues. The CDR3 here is CASSLLMGEQYF. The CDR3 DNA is TGTGCCAGCAGTTTACTGATGGGCGAGCAGTACTTC.

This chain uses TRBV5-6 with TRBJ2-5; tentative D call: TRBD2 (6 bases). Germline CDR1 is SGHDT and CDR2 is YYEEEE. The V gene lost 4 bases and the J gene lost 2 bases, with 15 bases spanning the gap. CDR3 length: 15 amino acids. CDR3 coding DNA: TGTGCCAGCAGCCCTCTGACTAGTGAACAAGAGACCCAGTACTTC. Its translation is CASSPLTSEQETQYF.

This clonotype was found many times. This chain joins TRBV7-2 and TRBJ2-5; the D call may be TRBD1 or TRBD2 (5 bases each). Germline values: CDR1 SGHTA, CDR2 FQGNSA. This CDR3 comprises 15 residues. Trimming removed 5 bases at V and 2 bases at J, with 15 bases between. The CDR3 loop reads CASSNYGTEQETQYF. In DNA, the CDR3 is TGTGCCAGCAGCAACTATGGGACGGAGCAAGAGACCCAGTACTTC. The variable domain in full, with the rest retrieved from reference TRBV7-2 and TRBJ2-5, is GAGVSQSPSNKVTEKGKDVELRCDPISGHTALYWYRQSLGQGLEFLIYFQGNSAPDKSGLPSDRFSAERTGGSVSTLTIQRTQQEDSAVYLCASSNYGTEQETQYFGPGTRLLVL.

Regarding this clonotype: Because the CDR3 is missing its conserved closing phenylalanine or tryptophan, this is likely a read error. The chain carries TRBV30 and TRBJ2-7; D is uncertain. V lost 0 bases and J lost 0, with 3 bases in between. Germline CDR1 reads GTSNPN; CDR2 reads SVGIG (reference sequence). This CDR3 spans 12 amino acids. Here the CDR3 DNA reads TGTGCCTGGAGTGTATTCTCCTACGAGCAGTACTCC. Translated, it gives CAWSVFSYEQYS.

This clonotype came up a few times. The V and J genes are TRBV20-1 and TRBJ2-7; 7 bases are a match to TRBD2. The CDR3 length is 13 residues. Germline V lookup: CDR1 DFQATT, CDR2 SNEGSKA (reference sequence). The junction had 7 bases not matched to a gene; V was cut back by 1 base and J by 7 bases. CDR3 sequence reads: CSARATGGWEQYF. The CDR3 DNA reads TGCAGTGCTAGAGCCACGGGGGGTTGGGAGCAGTACTTC.

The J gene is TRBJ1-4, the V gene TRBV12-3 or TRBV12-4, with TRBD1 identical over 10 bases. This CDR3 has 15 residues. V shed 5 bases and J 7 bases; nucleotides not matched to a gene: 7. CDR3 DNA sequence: TGTGCCAGCAGTCACAGGGACAGGGGAGGTGAAAAACTGTTTTTT. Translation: CASSHRDRGGEKLFF.

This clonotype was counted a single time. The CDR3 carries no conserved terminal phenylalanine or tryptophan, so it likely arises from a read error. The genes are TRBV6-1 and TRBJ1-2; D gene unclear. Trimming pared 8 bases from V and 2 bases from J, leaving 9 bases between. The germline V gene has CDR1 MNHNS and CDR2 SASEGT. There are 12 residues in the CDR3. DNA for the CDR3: TGTGCCAGCGGGCGGGGAAACTATGGCTACACCCTC. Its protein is CASGRGNYGYTL.

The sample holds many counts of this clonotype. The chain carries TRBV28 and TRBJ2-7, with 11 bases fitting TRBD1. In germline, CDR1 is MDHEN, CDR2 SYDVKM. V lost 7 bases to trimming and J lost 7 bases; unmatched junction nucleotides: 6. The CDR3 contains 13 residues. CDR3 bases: TGTGCCAGCAACCTAGGGACAGGGGGAGAGCAGTACTTC. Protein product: CASNLGTGGEQYF.

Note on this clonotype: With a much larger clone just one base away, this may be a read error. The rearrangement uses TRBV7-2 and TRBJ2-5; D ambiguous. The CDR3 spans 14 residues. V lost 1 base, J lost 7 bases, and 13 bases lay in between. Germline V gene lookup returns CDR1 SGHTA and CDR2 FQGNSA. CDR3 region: CASSLDPAIMTQYF. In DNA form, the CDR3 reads TGTGCCAGCAGCTTAGATCCGGCAATTATGACCCAGTACTTC.

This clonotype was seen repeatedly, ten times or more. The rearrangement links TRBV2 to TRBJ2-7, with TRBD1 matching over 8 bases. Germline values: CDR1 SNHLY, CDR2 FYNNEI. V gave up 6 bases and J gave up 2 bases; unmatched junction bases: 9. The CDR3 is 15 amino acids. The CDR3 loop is CASRQDRGPPYEQYF. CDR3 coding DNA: TGTGCCAGCAGACAAGACAGGGGTCCTCCCTACGAGCAGTACTTC.

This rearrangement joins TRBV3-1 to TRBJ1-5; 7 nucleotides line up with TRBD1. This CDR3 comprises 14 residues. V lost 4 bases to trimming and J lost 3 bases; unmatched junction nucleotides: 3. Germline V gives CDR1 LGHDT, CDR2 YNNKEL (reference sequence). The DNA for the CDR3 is TGTGCCAGCAGCCCCGACAGGGCCAATCAGCCCCAGCATTTT. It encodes CASSPDRANQPQHF.

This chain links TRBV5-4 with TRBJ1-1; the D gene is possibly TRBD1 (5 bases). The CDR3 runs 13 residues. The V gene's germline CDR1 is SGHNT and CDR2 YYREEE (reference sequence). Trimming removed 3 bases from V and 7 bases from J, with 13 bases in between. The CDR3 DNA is TGTGCCAGCAGCTCTGGGAGTGGGGGTGAAGCTTTCTTT. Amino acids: CASSSGSGGEAFF.

The CDR3 DNA follows: TGCAGTGCTAGATCCACAGGGGGAGTTGGCTACACCTTC. Its translation is CSARSTGGVGYTF. The J gene is TRBJ1-2, the V gene TRBV20-1, with 8 bases identical to TRBD1. Germline CDR1 is DFQATT and CDR2 is SNEGSKA (reference sequence). This CDR3 contains 13 residues. The junction had 6 bases not matched to a gene; V was cut back by 2 bases and J by 7 bases.

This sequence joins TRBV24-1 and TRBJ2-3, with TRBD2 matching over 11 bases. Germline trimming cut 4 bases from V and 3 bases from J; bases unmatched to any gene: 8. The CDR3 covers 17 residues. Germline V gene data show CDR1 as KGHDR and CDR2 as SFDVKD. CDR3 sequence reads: CATSDPILAGGTDTQYF. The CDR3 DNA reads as TGTGCCACCAGTGACCCAATTCTAGCGGGAGGAACAGATACGCAGTATTTT.

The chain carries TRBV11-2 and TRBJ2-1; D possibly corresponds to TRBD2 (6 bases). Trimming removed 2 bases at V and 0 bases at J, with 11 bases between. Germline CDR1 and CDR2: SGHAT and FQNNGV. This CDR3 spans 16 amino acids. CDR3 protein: CASSLLQRASYNEQFF. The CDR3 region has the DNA TGTGCCAGCAGCTTACTCCAGCGGGCCTCCTACAATGAGCAGTTCTTC.

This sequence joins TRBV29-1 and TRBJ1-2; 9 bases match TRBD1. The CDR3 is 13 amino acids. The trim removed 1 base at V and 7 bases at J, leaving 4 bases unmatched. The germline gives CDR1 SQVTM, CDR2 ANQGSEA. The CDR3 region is CSVEADRGFGYTF. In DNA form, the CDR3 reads TGCAGCGTTGAAGCGGACAGGGGTTTTGGCTACACCTTC.

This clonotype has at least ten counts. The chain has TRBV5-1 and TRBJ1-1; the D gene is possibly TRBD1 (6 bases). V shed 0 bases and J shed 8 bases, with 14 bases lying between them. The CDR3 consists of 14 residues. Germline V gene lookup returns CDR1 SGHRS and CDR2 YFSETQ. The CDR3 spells CASSLGGSDREAFF. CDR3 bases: TGCGCCAGCAGCTTGGGGGGTAGTGACAGGGAAGCTTTCTTT.

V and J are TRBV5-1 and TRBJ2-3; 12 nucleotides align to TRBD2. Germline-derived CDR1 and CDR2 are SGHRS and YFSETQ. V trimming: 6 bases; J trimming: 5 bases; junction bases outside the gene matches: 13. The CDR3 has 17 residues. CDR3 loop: CASNIGRLAGVGDTQYF. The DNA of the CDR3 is TGCGCCAGCAACATTGGAAGACTAGCGGGAGTAGGAGATACGCAGTATTTT. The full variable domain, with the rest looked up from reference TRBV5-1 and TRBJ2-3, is KAGVTQTPRYLIKTRGQQVTLSCSPISGHRSVSWYQQTPGQGLQFLFEYFSETQRNKGNFPGRFSGRQFSNSRSEMNVSTLELGDSALYLCASNIGRLAGVGDTQYFGPGTRLTVL.

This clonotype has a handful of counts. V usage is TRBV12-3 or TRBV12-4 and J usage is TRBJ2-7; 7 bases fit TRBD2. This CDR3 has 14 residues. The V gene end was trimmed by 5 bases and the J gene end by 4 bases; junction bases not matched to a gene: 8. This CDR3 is CASSPGGQLYEQYF. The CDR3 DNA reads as TGTGCCAGCAGTCCGGGAGGACAATTGTACGAGCAGTACTTC.